This T cell receptor beta chain was sequenced during a study of OX40 agonist ivuxolimab in advanced cancers. About the research overall: In this cohort, patients received ivuxolimab, an agonistic anti-OX40 (CD134) antibody. Enrolled patients in dose escalation had cancers that were hepatocellular carcinoma, melanoma, renal cell or head and neck cancer.

The CDR3 is made up of 12 amino acids. V was shortened by 7 bases and J by 2 bases, with 9 bases between the two germline ends. Looked up from germline, CDR1 is MDHEN and CDR2 is SYDVKM. General study results and limits: Expanded peripheral T cell antigen specificity was not determined.

Note on this clone: What it recognizes is unknown.

Measured with immunoSEQ multiplex PCR; TCRdb has only the in-frame clones, and not every one. Of approximately 60,000 clones in the sample, 91% were seen once. This clonotype was sampled from an adult with an advanced solid tumor such as melanoma, head and neck, liver or kidney cancer. The sequences come from CD4+ or CD8+ T cells sorted from blood, collected in a trial of the OX40 agonist ivuxolimab. The chain employs TRBV28 and TRBJ2-7; no clear D gene. CDR3 amino acids: CASISSAYEQYF. As DNA, the CDR3 is TGTGCCAGCATCTCGAGCGCCTACGAGCAGTACTTC.